Listed below are T cell receptor beta chains from one sample, sequenced in a study of blood T cell repertoires in COVID-19. The method was immunoSEQ multiplex PCR; TCRdb's version includes in-frame clones alone and lacks a portion of them. This table has 250,000 to 350,000 clones, approximately 86% appearing once. Sequenced sample: peripheral blood. These receptors were obtained from a human donor with COVID-19, enrolled during active disease. The donor label of this sample is uncertain. The CDR3 runs from the conserved cysteine through the conserved F or W.

v_gene	j_gene	CDR3aa
TRBV9	TRBJ2-1	CASSVEGGLHNEQFF
TRBV27	TRBJ1-1	CASSPGGWGRGTEAFF
TRBV11-1	TRBJ2-7	CASSPGTSGSYEQYF
TRBV7-8	TRBJ1-2	CASTQAGGRGGGYTF
TRBV21-1	TRBJ1-1	CASQPGRGLRKNTEAFF
TRBV2	TRBJ1-2	CASTEGRAGGYTF
TRBV18	TRBJ1-5	CASSPTRTDSNQPQHF
TRBV11-2	TRBJ1-1	CASSFTDSPDTEAFF
TRBV18	TRBJ1-4	CASSPSQTGNGEKLFF
TRBV7-2	TRBJ2-1	CASSLGGGQGYEQFF
TRBV28	TRBJ1-4	CASRPLGGAGEKLFF
TRBV5-4	TRBJ1-1	CASSLTQGVTEAFF
TRBV27	TRBJ2-7	CASSSRQGGTFYEQYF
TRBV18	TRBJ2-7	CASSPPRDSYEQYF
TRBV27	TRBJ1-2	CASSLNPPAAYYGYTF
TRBV21-1	TRBJ1-1	CASSKLRGTEAFF
TRBV10-1	TRBJ1-6	CASSESRSGTPLHF
TRBV19	TRBJ2-7	CASSIASGPYEQYF
TRBV28	TRBJ1-2	CASSSLAQGYTF
TRBV28	TRBJ2-5	CASHIGGWETQYF
TRBV19	TRBJ1-5	CASTPLFGGAQPQHF
TRBV28	TRBJ1-1	CASSPGQDYTEAFF
TRBV19	TRBJ1-1	CASSIGGQLAYTEAFF
TRBV5-4	TRBJ1-2	CASSLGDRVGYGYTF
TRBV7-8	TRBJ1-3	CASSLTRDRVGNTIYF
TRBV5-1	TRBJ2-7	CASSFDRQVEQYF
TRBV28	TRBJ1-2	CASSPEVVVLRGYTF
TRBV7-3	TRBJ2-7	CASSSGTSGYSYEQYF
TRBV6-6	TRBJ2-5	CASSSLGGAETQYF
TRBV5-1	TRBJ2-7	CASSSTGNYEQYF
TRBV28	TRBJ1-2	CASSPTGIYGYTF
TRBV11-2	TRBJ1-6	CASSSRQGAVSPLHF
TRBV6-5	TRBJ1-1	CASSQGIRTEAFF
TRBV10-2	TRBJ1-3	CASSSTGSSGNTIYF
TRBV27	TRBJ1-2	CASSTGTANYGYTF
TRBV18	TRBJ2-3	CASSQARTASTDTQYF
TRBV6-5	TRBJ1-5	CASSQEYSNQPQHF
TRBV3-1/TRBV3-2	TRBJ1-1	CASSQYTDSLWAFF
TRBV18	TRBJ2-5	CASSREQGKETQYF
TRBV19	TRBJ2-1	CASSMNLAGGSSYNEQFF
TRBV28	TRBJ2-1	CASSFGSSVIEQFF
TRBV29-1	TRBJ1-3	CSVDGGSSGNTIYF
TRBV7-3	TRBJ1-2	CASSLRTGTGGGYTF
TRBV6-5	TRBJ1-2	CASSRLPDSGGYTF
TRBV27	TRBJ1-6	CASSFSGTGNSPLHF
TRBV5-6	TRBJ2-7	CASSLSQLAGAYEQYF
TRBV10-3	TRBJ1-5	CAISVGEGSNQPQHF
TRBV10-3	TRBJ1-5	CAISEAYSSGGQPQHF